The next 12 T cell receptor beta chains were all read from a single sample in a study of blood T cells in healthy people across ages. A J-beta primer mix and a sample-barcoded 5' primer were used in a second PCR of roughly 6 to 11 cycles. MiXCR, applied by TCRdb to the 5' RACE reads, yields one record per CDR3 protein. In the table there are some 370,000 distinct CDR3 sequences, 52% of which are singletons. Sequenced: blood. Receptors originate from a man in his fifties or sixties in good health.

This chain's CDR3 is CASSPYTTGTAKNIQYF. The CDR3, as DNA: TGTGCCAGCTCACCGTACACGACAGGGACCGCCAAAAACATTCAGTACTTC. The chain uses TRBV18 and TRBJ2-4; TRBD1 agrees at 7 bases. CDR1 and CDR2 (germline): KGHSH, LQKENI. The CDR3 loop spans 17 amino acids. V lost 3 bases, J lost 1 base, and 9 bases stayed unmatched.

This clonotype was observed at least ten times. V gene TRBV11-2 combines with J gene TRBJ2-7, with 8 bases that match TRBD1. Looked up from germline, CDR1 is SGHAT and CDR2 is FQNNGV. The length of the CDR3 is 14 residues. J was trimmed by 2 bases and V by 4 bases; bases with no gene match: 4. The CDR3: CASSSSTGAYEQYF. For the CDR3, the DNA is TGTGCCAGCAGCTCGTCGACAGGGGCCTACGAGCAGTACTTC.

The gene calls are TRBV30 and TRBJ2-3; tentative D call: TRBD1 (7 bases). The V gene lost 3 bases and the J gene lost 3 bases, with 16 bases spanning the gap. From germline, CDR1 is GTSNPN and CDR2 SVGIG (reference sequence). The CDR3 length is 15 residues. CDR3 protein: CAWSADRRETDTQYF. The CDR3 DNA is TGTGCCTGGAGCGCGGACAGGAGGGAAACAGATACGCAGTATTTT.

The genes are TRBV7-2 and TRBJ2-1, with 7 bases aligning to TRBD2. V dropped 2 bases and J dropped 7; count of bases not matched to a gene: 8. The CDR3 length is 15 residues. CDR1 is SGHTA and CDR2 is FQGNSA in the germline V gene. CDR3 in amino acids: CASSLSGRVRNEQFF. As DNA, the CDR3 is TGTGCCAGCAGCTTATCGGGGAGGGTGCGGAATGAGCAGTTCTTC. The variable domain in full, completed from reference TRBV7-2 and TRBJ2-1, reads GAGVSQSPSNKVTEKGKDVELRCDPISGHTALYWYRQSLGQGLEFLIYFQGNSAPDKSGLPSDRFSAERTGGSVSTLTIQRTQQEDSAVYLCASSLSGRVRNEQFFGPGTRLTVL.

The chain uses TRBV7-2 and TRBJ2-3; 13 bases fit TRBD2. Trimming cost V 3 bases and J 4 bases; bases outside gene matches: 1. The CDR3 length is 15 residues. CDR1 is SGHTA, CDR2 FQGNSA, per germline. CDR3 coding DNA: TGTGCCAGCAGCTTGGGACTAGCGGGACCAGATACGCAGTATTTT. Its translation is CASSLGLAGPDTQYF.

The table lists this clonotype with many counts. V usage is TRBV5-4 and J usage is TRBJ2-1; 7 bases fit TRBD2. The CDR3 length is 14 residues. Germline CDR1 and CDR2: SGHNT and YYREEE (reference sequence). J gave up 4 bases and V 2 bases, and 3 bases lay outside the gene matches. The CDR3 DNA reads as TGTGCCAGCAGCTTAGGCGGGGGATACAATGAGCAGTTCTTC. The encoded protein is CASSLGGGYNEQFF.

This sequence joins TRBV7-3 and TRBJ2-3, with 7 bases matching TRBD1. The CDR3 length is 13 residues. Germline CDR1 SGHTA, CDR2 FQGTGA. V shed 8 bases and J 5 bases; nucleotides not matched to a gene: 7. The CDR3 sequence is CASRQGSGDTQYF. CDR3 DNA sequence: TGTGCCAGCCGACAGGGTTCAGGAGATACGCAGTATTTT.

This chain uses TRBV21-1 with TRBJ2-5; the table calls TRBD2, which could not be checked here. TRBV21-1 is marked as a pseudogene. The CDR3 totals 18 residues. Here the CDR3 reads CASSPQSPGLAGNNEQYF. CDR3 in DNA: TGTGCCAGCAGCCCCCAATCCCCGGGACTAGCGGGGAACAATGAGCAGTACTTC.

This chain links TRBV4-2 with TRBJ2-7; 10 bases line up with TRBD2. The V gene end was trimmed by 1 base and the J gene end by 7 bases; junction bases not matched to a gene: 13. Germline V CDR1 and CDR2: LGHNA, YNFKEQ. The CDR3 loop spans 17 amino acids. DNA of the CDR3: TGTGCCAGCAGCCAAGTACTAGCGGGGCGAATGATGAGGGAGCAGTACTTC. Its translation: CASSQVLAGRMMREQYF.

V gene TRBV2 combines with J gene TRBJ1-6, with no clear D. The CDR3 runs to 13 residues. V lost 0 bases and J lost 7, with 4 bases in between. The germline V gene encodes CDR1 SNHLY and CDR2 FYNNEI. The chain's CDR3 is CASSEAPNSPLHF. CDR3 coding DNA: TGTGCCAGCAGTGAAGCTCCGAATTCACCCCTCCACTTT.

The V and J genes are TRBV5-6 and TRBJ2-1; D unclear. Germline V lookup: CDR1 SGHDT, CDR2 YYEEEE. V was clipped by 4 bases and J by 0 bases, with 11 bases between them. This CDR3 comprises 15 residues. The CDR3 nucleotides read TGTGCCAGCAGCGCTACTCAGAGCTCCTACAATGAGCAGTTCTTC. Its translation is CASSATQSSYNEQFF.

This clonotype was observed a few times. This chain connects TRBV21-1 to TRBJ2-5; the DNA was not compared with TRBD1, the D call given in the table. The J call may be mistaken, given a closer DNA end match to TRBJ2-7. TRBV21-1 is a documented pseudogene. This CDR3 comprises 13 residues. CDR3 region: CASSNEQGDEQYF. Written as DNA, the CDR3 is TGTGCCAGCAGCAACGAACAGGGGGACGAGCAGTACTTC.